This T cell receptor beta chain emerged from a study of blood T cell repertoires in COVID-19. Study overall: The United States, Italy and Spain were the sources of the acute and convalescent COVID-19 samples.

The data were produced by immunoSEQ multiplex PCR, yet TCRdb's version contains in-frame clones alone and is incomplete. The profile shows over 250,000 clones, roughly 86% of them singletons. The CDR3 has 18 residues. The J segment lost 0 bases and the V segment lost 1 base, leaving 7 bases of the junction unmatched. CDR1 and CDR2 (germline): SGHTA, FQGNSA. This sequence joins TRBV7-2 and TRBJ2-1, with 9 bases matching TRBD2. Sequenced sample: PBMCs or T cells enriched from blood (not recorded which). This TCR was recovered from a young woman who had recovered from COVID-19. This chain's CDR3 is CASSLVRSSGASYNEQFF. Written as DNA, the CDR3 is TGTGCCAGCAGCTTAGTCCGGTCTAGCGGGGCCTCCTACAATGAGCAGTTCTTC.